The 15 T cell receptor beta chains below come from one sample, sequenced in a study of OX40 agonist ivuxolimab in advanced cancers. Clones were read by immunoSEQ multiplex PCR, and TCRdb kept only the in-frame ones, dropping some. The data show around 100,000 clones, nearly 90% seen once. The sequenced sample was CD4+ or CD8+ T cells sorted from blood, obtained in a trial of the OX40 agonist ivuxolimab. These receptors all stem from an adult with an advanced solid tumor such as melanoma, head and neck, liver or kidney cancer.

Here the CDR3 reads CASSYRGRGETQYF. The CDR3 nucleotides read TGTGCCAGCAGTTACAGGGGAAGGGGGGAGACCCAGTACTTC. The V call is TRBV6-5, the J call TRBJ2-5; TRBD1 might be the D (6 bases). From germline, CDR1 is MNHEY and CDR2 SVGAGI. V shed 2 bases and J shed 5 bases, with 12 bases lying between them. CDR3 length: 14 residues.

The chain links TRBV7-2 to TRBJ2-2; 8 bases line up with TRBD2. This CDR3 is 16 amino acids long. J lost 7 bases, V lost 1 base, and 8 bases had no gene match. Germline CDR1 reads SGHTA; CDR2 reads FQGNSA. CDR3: CASSLGLGLGYGELFF. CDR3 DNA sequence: TGTGCCAGCAGCTTAGGCCTGGGACTAGGTTACGGGGAGCTGTTTTTT.

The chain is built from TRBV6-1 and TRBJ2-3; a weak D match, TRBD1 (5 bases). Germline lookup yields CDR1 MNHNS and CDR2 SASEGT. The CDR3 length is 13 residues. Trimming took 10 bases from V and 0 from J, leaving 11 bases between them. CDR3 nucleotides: TGTGCCATCCGACAGCCTAGCACAGATACGCAGTATTTT. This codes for CAIRQPSTDTQYF.

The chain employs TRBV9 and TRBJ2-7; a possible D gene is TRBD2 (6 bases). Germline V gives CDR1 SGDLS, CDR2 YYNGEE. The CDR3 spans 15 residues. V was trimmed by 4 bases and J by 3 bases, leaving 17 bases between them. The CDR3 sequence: CASSPRGDMSYEQYF. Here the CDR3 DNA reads TGTGCCAGCAGCCCGCGGGGCGACATGAGCTACGAGCAGTACTTC. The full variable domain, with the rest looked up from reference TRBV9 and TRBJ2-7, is DSGVTQTPKHLITATGQRVTLRCSPRSGDLSVYWYQQSLDQGLQFLIQYYNGEERAKGNILERFSAQQFPDLHSELNLSSLELGDSALYFCASSPRGDMSYEQYFGPGTRLTVT.

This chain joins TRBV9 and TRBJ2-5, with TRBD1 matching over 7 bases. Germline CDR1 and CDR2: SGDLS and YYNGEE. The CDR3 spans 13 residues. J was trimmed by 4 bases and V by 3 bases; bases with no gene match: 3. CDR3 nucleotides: TGTGCCAGCAGCGGATACAGGGGAGAGACCCAGTACTTC. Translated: CASSGYRGETQYF.

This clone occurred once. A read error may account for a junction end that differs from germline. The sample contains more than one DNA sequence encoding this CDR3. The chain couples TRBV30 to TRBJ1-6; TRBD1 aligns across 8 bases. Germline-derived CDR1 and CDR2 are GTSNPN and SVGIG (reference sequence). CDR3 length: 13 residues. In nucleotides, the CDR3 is TGTGCCTGGGCGGACAGGGCTCGCACACCCCTCCATTTT. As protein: CAWADRARTPLHF.

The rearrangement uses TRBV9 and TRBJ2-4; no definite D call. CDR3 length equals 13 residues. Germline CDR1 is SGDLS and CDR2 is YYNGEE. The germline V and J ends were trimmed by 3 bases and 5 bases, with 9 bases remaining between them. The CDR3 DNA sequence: TGTGCCAGCAGCGGGAGTCAAGAAAACATTCAGTACTTC. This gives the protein CASSGSQENIQYF.

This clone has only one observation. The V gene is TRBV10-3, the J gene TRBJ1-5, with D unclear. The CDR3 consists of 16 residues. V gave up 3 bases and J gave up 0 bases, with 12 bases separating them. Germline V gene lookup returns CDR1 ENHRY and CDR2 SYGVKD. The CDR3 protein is CAISESHGSSNQPQHF. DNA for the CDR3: TGTGCCATCAGTGAAAGCCATGGGTCTAGCAATCAGCCCCAGCATTTT.

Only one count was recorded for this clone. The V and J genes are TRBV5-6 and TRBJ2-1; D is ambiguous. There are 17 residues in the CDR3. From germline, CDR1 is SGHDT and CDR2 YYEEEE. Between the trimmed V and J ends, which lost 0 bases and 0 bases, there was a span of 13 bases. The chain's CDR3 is CASSLVDVRSSYNEQFF. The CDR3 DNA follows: TGTGCCAGCAGCTTGGTAGACGTTAGAAGCTCCTACAATGAGCAGTTCTTC.

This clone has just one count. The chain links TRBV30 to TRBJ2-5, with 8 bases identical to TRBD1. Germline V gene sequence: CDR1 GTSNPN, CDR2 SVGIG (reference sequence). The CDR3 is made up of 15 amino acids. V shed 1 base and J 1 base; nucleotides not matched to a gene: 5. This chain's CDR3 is CAWSGTGSFQETQYF. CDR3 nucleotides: TGTGCCTGGAGTGGGACAGGGAGTTTCCAAGAGACCCAGTACTTC.

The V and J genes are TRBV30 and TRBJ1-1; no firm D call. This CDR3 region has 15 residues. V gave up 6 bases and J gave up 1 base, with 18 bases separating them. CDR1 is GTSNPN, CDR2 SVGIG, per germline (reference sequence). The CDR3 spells CACSREAFGNTEAFF. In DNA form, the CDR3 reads TGTGCCTGCTCCCGGGAGGCCTTTGGGAACACTGAAGCTTTCTTT.

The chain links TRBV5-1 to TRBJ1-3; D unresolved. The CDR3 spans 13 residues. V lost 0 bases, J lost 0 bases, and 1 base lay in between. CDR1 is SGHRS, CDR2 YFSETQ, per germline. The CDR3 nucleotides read TGCGCCAGCAGCTTGGGCTCTGGAAACACCATATATTTT. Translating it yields CASSLGSGNTIYF.

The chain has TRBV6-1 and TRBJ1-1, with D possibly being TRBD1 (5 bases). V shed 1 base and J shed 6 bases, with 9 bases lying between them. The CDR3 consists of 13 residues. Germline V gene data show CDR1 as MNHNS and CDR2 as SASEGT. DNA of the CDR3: TGTGCCAGCAGTGAAGTCAGGGCCGCTGAAGCTTTCTTT. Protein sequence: CASSEVRAAEAFF.

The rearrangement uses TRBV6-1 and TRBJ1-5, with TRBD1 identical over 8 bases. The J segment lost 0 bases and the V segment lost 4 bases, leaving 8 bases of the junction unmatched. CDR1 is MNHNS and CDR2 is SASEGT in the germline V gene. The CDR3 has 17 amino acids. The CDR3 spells CASSVRQGIVSNQPQHF. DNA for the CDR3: TGTGCCAGCAGTGTCCGACAGGGGATTGTTAGCAATCAGCCCCAGCATTTT.

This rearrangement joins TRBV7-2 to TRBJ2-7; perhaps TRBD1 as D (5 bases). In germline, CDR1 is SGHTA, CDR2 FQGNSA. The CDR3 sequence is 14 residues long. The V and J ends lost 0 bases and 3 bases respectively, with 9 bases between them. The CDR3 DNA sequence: TGTGCCAGCAGCTTAGCATTTCAGGGCTACGAGCAGTACTTC. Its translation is CASSLAFQGYEQYF.